The 8 T cell receptor beta chains listed next were all sequenced from one sample in a study of human T cells and chemical hapten exposure. Stated time point: patch test 3, about 24 weeks after DPC sensitization. Treatment indicated: therapeutic diphenylcyclopropenone sensitization with weekly scalp DPC. TCRdb analysed the RACE reads with MiXCR anew, one entry per CDR3 protein. Here the sample spans over 100,000 distinct CDR3 sequences, 10% to 12% being singletons. Sequenced here: whole blood, sampled in connection with sensitization to the hapten diphenylcyclopropenone (DPC). These receptors were collected from a woman in her fifties or sixties with alopecia areata. Some clones in this sample may be carry-over from other donors' samples.

The rearrangement uses TRBV27 and TRBJ2-5; D gene unclear. Germline CDR1 and CDR2: MNHEY and SMNVEV (reference sequence). The CDR3 length is 15 residues. With 5 bases removed from V and 5 bases from J, the gap between germline ends came to 18 bases. The CDR3 loop reads CASSPWTGMGETQYF. CDR3 nucleotides: TGTGCCAGCAGTCCCTGGACCGGAATGGGGGAGACCCAGTACTTC.

This clonotype was seen only a few times. The chain combines TRBV4-2 with TRBJ1-2, with 9 bases that match TRBD1. The ends lost 1 base at V and 2 bases at J; junction bases unmatched: 5. This CDR3 region has 16 residues. CDR1 LGHNA and CDR2 YNFKEQ come from the germline V gene. Written as DNA, the CDR3 is TGTGCCAGCAGCCAAGCGGGACAGGGACTAAACTATGGCTACACCTTC. Translating gives CASSQAGQGLNYGYTF.

DNA of the CDR3: TGTGCCAGTCTTAGCGGGAGGGACAATGAGCAGTTCTTC. Translated, it gives CASLSGRDNEQFF. V gene TRBV10-3 combines with J gene TRBJ2-1; TRBD2 matches 11 bases. V was pared by 10 bases and J by 5 bases, with 4 bases of the junction left unmatched. Germline-derived CDR1 and CDR2 are ENHRY and SYGVKD. This CDR3 spans 13 amino acids.

This clonotype turned up a few times. This rearrangement joins TRBV7-9 to TRBJ2-3, with TRBD2 matching 12 bases. The V and J ends lost 3 bases and 4 bases, in that order; junction bases with no gene match: 14. The CDR3 has 19 amino acids. Germline assignment: CDR1 SEHNR and CDR2 FQNEAQ (reference sequence). CDR3 region: CASSFRALTSGGAADTQYF. The DNA for the CDR3 is TGTGCCAGCAGCTTTCGAGCCCTGACTAGCGGGGGTGCCGCAGATACGCAGTATTTT.

In this sample, this clonotype turned up a few times. The gene calls are TRBV2 and TRBJ1-2; maybe TRBD1 (5 bases). V was shortened by 2 bases and J by 4 bases, with 17 bases between the two germline ends. Looked up from germline, CDR1 is SNHLY and CDR2 is FYNNEI. The CDR3 is 16 residues long. For the CDR3, the DNA is TGTGCCAGCAGTGAATGGCCGGGGGAAGCGATCTATGGCTACACCTTC. Translating gives CASSEWPGEAIYGYTF.

This clonotype has more than one count but fewer than ten. The J gene is TRBJ2-1, the V gene TRBV12-3 or TRBV12-4, with 8 bases lining up with TRBD2. The CDR3 is made up of 15 amino acids. V gave up 4 bases and J gave up 5 bases; unmatched junction bases: 7. Written as DNA, the CDR3 is TGTGCCAGCAGTTCCCCCAGCGGGGGTCACAATGAGCAGTTCTTC. It translates to CASSSPSGGHNEQFF.

At least ten counts were recorded for this clonotype. The chain recombines TRBV6-5 with TRBJ1-4; no definite D call. CDR1 is MNHEY, CDR2 SVGAGI, per germline. V gave up 10 bases and J gave up 3 bases, with 12 bases separating them. The CDR3 sequence is 13 residues long. CDR3 DNA sequence: TGTGCCACCAGAACGTTCTCTAATGAAAAACTGTTTTTT. Translating gives CATRTFSNEKLFF.

This clonotype was recorded many times. This chain uses TRBV13 with TRBJ2-7; 11 bases agree with TRBD2. Germline V CDR1 and CDR2: PRHDT, FYEKMQ (reference sequence). CDR3 size: 16 residues. Trimming at V came to 4 bases and at J to 7 bases, leaving 12 bases not matched to a gene. In nucleotides, the CDR3 is TGTGCCAGCAGCTCCCCGACTAGCGGGGATCCATGGGAGCAGTACTTC. Amino acid sequence: CASSSPTSGDPWEQYF.